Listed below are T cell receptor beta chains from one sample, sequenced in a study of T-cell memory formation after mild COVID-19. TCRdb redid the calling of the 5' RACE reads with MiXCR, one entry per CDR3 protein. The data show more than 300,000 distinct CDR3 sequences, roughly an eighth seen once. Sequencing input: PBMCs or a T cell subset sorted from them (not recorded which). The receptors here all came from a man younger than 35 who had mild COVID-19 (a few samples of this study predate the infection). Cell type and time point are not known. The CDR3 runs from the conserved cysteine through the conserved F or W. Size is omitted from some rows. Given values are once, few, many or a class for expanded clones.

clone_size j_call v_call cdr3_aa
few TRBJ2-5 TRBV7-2 CASRESVLQETQYF
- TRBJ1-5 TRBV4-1 CASSRTGTGRYQPQHF
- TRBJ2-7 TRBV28 CASSPPGGPTSEQYF
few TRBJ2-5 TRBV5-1 CASSLPQGEETQYF
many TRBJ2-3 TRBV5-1 CASSFSQDTDTQYF
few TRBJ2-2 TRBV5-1 CASSLTSGDATGELFF
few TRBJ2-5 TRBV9 CASSRGAEETQYF
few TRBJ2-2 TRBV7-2 CASSSTSFTGELFF
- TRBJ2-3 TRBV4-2 CASSSVGTSFGDTQYF
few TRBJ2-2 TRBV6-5 CASSTRDSANTGELFF
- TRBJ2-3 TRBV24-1 CATSDSRSRADTQYF
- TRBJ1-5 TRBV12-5 CARRTLSNQPQHF
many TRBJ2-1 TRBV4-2 CASSPGSQRDEQFF
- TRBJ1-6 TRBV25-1 CASSALKGDRVDSPLHF
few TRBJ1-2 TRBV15 CATSRDPPGDTGVIYGYTF